The next 24 T cell receptor beta chains were all read from a single sample in a study of beta chain features in type 1 diabetes. Study conclusions and caveats: All four CD4+ subsets from Type 1 diabetes patients carried moderately but significantly shorter TCRB CDR3s.

No antigen is known for these receptors. Sequencing targeted expressed TCRB transcripts, as all isolated RNA had been reverse transcribed. Using immunoSEQ multiplex PCR, the repertoire was profiled, and TCRdb retains in-frame clones only, with some absent. Here the sample spans 400,000 or so clones, roughly 12% being singletons. The sequenced sample was naive CD4+ T cells from blood. The receptors stem from a woman in her late teens or twenties with type 1 diabetes.

The gene calls are TRBV23-1 and TRBJ1-5; TRBD1 agrees at 10 bases. TRBV23-1 qualifies as an ORF whose function is uncertain. The trim removed 3 bases at V and 3 bases at J, leaving 2 bases unmatched. The CDR3 contains 15 residues. CDR3 sequence: CASSHGTGDNQPQHF. CDR3 in DNA: TGCGCCAGCAGTCATGGGACAGGGGACAATCAGCCCCAGCATTTT.

A few counts support this clone. CDR3 region: CSYEREVYNEQFF. DNA of the CDR3: TGCAGCTATGAGCGGGAGGTTTACAATGAGCAGTTCTTC. The chain is built from TRBV29-1 and TRBJ2-1; 9 bases align to TRBD2. This CDR3 has 13 amino acids. The V and J ends lost 8 bases and 4 bases, in that order; junction bases with no gene match: 6. Germline V lookup: CDR1 SQVTM, CDR2 ANQGSEA.

This clone was seen a few times. The chain employs TRBV5-6 and TRBJ2-4, with a tentative D call TRBD1 (6 bases). The germline V and J ends were trimmed by 6 bases and 0 bases, with 13 bases remaining between them. Per the germline V gene, CDR1 is SGHDT and CDR2 is YYEEEE. CDR3 size: 15 residues. DNA for the CDR3: TGTGCCAGCACCACAGGGACGATAGCCAAAAACATTCAGTACTTC. Protein: CASTTGTIAKNIQYF.

The chain links TRBV7-2 to TRBJ2-6; D might be TRBD1 (6 bases). V was shortened by 5 bases and J by 4 bases, with 9 bases between the two germline ends. The CDR3 extends over 14 amino acids. In germline, CDR1 is SGHTA, CDR2 FQGNSA. The CDR3 sequence is CASSAGTGANVLTF. DNA of the CDR3: TGTGCCAGCAGCGCCGGGACAGGGGCCAACGTCCTGACTTTC.

This clone has a handful of counts. The V and J genes are TRBV10-3 and TRBJ1-1; 9 positions agree with TRBD1. The V and J ends lost 6 bases and 3 bases, in that order; junction bases with no gene match: 5. This CDR3 contains 14 residues. Germline assignment: CDR1 ENHRY and CDR2 SYGVKD. The CDR3 nucleotides read TGTGCCATCAGGACCGGACAGGGGCACACTGAAGCTTTCTTT. This sequence encodes CAIRTGQGHTEAFF.

This clone was detected only a few times. This chain connects TRBV5-4 to TRBJ2-1, with 9 bases that match TRBD2. Looked up from germline, CDR1 is SGHNT and CDR2 is YYREEE (reference sequence). The CDR3 runs to 15 residues. V dropped 0 bases and J dropped 3; count of bases not matched to a gene: 1. CDR3 DNA: TGTGCCAGCAGCTTGGGTAGCGGGGGCTACAATGAGCAGTTCTTC. Protein product: CASSLGSGGYNEQFF.

V and J are TRBV19 and TRBJ2-2, with a tentative D call TRBD1 (5 bases). This CDR3 contains 14 residues. With 6 bases removed from V and 0 bases from J, the gap between germline ends came to 8 bases. From germline, CDR1 is LNHDA and CDR2 SQIVND (reference sequence). As DNA, the CDR3 is TGTGCCAGTAGGACAGTTGCGAACACCGGGGAGCTGTTTTTT. Its protein is CASRTVANTGELFF.

This chain joins TRBV30 and TRBJ2-1; D possibly corresponds to TRBD2 (5 bases). Germline-derived CDR1 and CDR2 are GTSNPN and SVGIG (reference sequence). CDR3 length equals 13 residues. The germline V and J ends were trimmed by 2 bases and 12 bases, with 17 bases remaining between them. The CDR3 spells CAWSIKGARGQFF. The CDR3 region has the DNA TGTGCCTGGAGTATAAAGGGAGCGCGAGGGCAGTTCTTC.

This clone appeared a few times. This sequence joins TRBV5-5 and TRBJ2-1; 8 bases line up with TRBD2. V lost 5 bases, J lost 0 bases, and 4 bases stayed unmatched. Germline V gives CDR1 SGHKS, CDR2 YYEKEE (reference sequence). CDR3 length equals 15 residues. CDR3 DNA sequence: TGTGCCAGCAGGGCCGGGACTAGCTCCTACAATGAGCAGTTCTTC. Translating gives CASRAGTSSYNEQFF.

This clone appeared once. The chain uses TRBV27 and TRBJ2-7; 8 positions match TRBD2. Germline CDR1 is MNHEY and CDR2 is SMNVEV (reference sequence). The CDR3 has 16 residues. The junction had 10 bases not matched to a gene; V was cut back by 6 bases and J by 0 bases. The CDR3 coding sequence is TGTGCCAGCAGCGAGACTAGCGTTCGACTCTCCTACGAGCAGTACTTC. This gives the protein CASSETSVRLSYEQYF.

Only a few counts were recorded for this clone. Within the sample, other DNA sequences also encode this same CDR3. J is TRBJ2-1 and V is TRBV9, with 11 bases identical to TRBD2. The germline gives CDR1 SGDLS, CDR2 YYNGEE. This CDR3 is 15 amino acids long. The trim removed 1 base at V and 4 bases at J, leaving 1 base unmatched. The CDR3 sequence is CASSVRLAGYNEQFF. Here the CDR3 DNA reads TGTGCCAGCAGCGTACGACTAGCGGGGTACAATGAGCAGTTCTTC. The complete variable domain, with remaining parts taken from reference TRBV9 and TRBJ2-1, reads DSGVTQTPKHLITATGQRVTLRCSPRSGDLSVYWYQQSLDQGLQFLIQYYNGEERAKGNILERFSAQQFPDLHSELNLSSLELGDSALYFCASSVRLAGYNEQFFGPGTRLTVL.

The V gene is TRBV9, the J gene TRBJ1-1; no reliable D call. Germline V gene sequence: CDR1 SGDLS, CDR2 YYNGEE. The ends were cut back, 3 bases at V and 2 bases at J, with 14 bases in the middle. This CDR3 spans 15 amino acids. The CDR3 sequence: CASSEGGRLNTEAFF. In DNA form, the CDR3 reads TGTGCCAGCAGCGAAGGAGGACGGTTAAACACTGAAGCTTTCTTT.

This clone has a handful of counts. This rearrangement joins TRBV4-3 to TRBJ2-5, with a weak D call TRBD1 (6 bases). Per the germline V gene, CDR1 is LGHNA and CDR2 is YSLEER. The CDR3 consists of 18 residues. Trimming stripped 0 bases from V and 2 bases from J, with 19 bases between. The CDR3 loop reads CASSQDATGTRGQETQYF. For the CDR3, the DNA is TGCGCCAGCAGCCAAGACGCGACCGGGACAAGGGGTCAAGAGACCCAGTACTTC.

The rearrangement joins TRBV19 to TRBJ2-1; weak D call: TRBD2 (6 bases). V gave up 4 bases and J gave up 1 base, with 11 bases separating them. The CDR3 sequence is 15 residues long. Germline lookup yields CDR1 LNHDA and CDR2 SQIVND (reference sequence). This chain's CDR3 is CASSKERVSYNEQFF. The CDR3 DNA reads TGTGCCAGTAGTAAGGAGCGGGTTTCCTACAATGAGCAGTTCTTC.

The sample holds a few counts of this clone. The genes are TRBV25-1 and TRBJ2-1, with 12 bases identical to TRBD2. CDR1 MGHDK and CDR2 SYGVNS come from the germline V gene. The CDR3 sequence is 14 residues long. Trimming removed 9 bases from V and 8 bases from J; junction bases left unmatched: 8. The CDR3 DNA reads TGTGCCAGACCCCTAGCGGGGGGGCCGGATGAGCAGTTCTTC. This encodes CARPLAGGPDEQFF.

This chain links TRBV7-9 with TRBJ1-2, with TRBD1 identical over 7 bases. The V gene's germline CDR1 is SEHNR and CDR2 FQNEAQ (reference sequence). Trimming took 4 bases from V and 8 from J; bases not matched to a gene: 10. The CDR3 has 14 amino acids. In DNA, the CDR3 is TGTGCCAGCAGCTCACCGAGCAGGGGGGACGGCTACACCTTC. Translated: CASSSPSRGDGYTF.

This chain uses TRBV5-1 with TRBJ1-5; TRBD1 matches at 8 bases. Germline V lookup: CDR1 SGHRS, CDR2 YFSETQ. J gave up 0 bases and V 4 bases, and 12 bases lay outside the gene matches. CDR3 length: 18 residues. The CDR3 region is CASSPGTGLQGSNQPQHF. CDR3 nucleotide sequence: TGCGCCAGCAGCCCAGGGACAGGCCTCCAAGGTAGCAATCAGCCCCAGCATTTT.

The chain recombines TRBV14 with TRBJ2-7; tentative D call: TRBD1 (6 bases). CDR3 length: 13 residues. Germline V lookup: CDR1 SGHDN, CDR2 FVKESK. The ends were cut back, 3 bases at V and 5 bases at J, with 11 bases in the middle. The CDR3 here is CASSQTGSNEQYF. CDR3 DNA: TGTGCCAGCAGCCAGACAGGTTCCAACGAGCAGTACTTC.

Remarks on this clone: This CDR3 is also generated by other DNA sequences in the sample. The J gene is TRBJ1-5, the V gene TRBV5-4; D is perhaps TRBD1 (6 bases). Germline V gives CDR1 SGHNT, CDR2 YYREEE (reference sequence). The CDR3 extends over 14 amino acids. Deletions cut 0 bases from V and 2 bases from J, with 6 bases between. The CDR3 DNA reads TGTGCCAGCAGCTTGGCAGGGGGCAATCAGCCCCAGCATTTT. Translated: CASSLAGGNQPQHF.

This clone turned up a few times. The chain has TRBV19 and TRBJ1-1; 9 positions match TRBD1. With 5 bases clipped from V and 5 bases from J, the junction kept 6 bases outside the gene matches. This CDR3 is 14 amino acids long. Germline V gene data show CDR1 as LNHDA and CDR2 as SQIVND (reference sequence). The CDR3 bases are TGTGCCAGTAGTCAGGGGACAGGGTGGACTGAAGCTTTCTTT. Amino acids: CASSQGTGWTEAFF. The full variable domain, completed using reference TRBV19 and TRBJ1-1, is DGGITQSPKYLFRKEGQNVTLSCEQNLNHDAMYWYRQDPGQGLRLIYYSQIVNDFQKGDIAEGYSVSREKKESFPLTVTSAQKNPTAFYLCASSQGTGWTEAFFGQGTRLTVV.

This clone showed up just a few times. The chain links TRBV11-2 to TRBJ1-2; 7 nucleotides align to TRBD1. The CDR3 covers 14 residues. Trimming cost V 5 bases and J 5 bases; bases outside gene matches: 8. In germline, CDR1 is SGHAT, CDR2 FQNNGV. CDR3 residues: CASSPDRALYGYTF. CDR3 DNA sequence: TGTGCCAGCAGCCCCGACAGGGCCTTATATGGCTACACCTTC. Supplemented by reference TRBV11-2 and TRBJ1-2, the full variable domain reads EAGVAQSPRYKIIEKRQSVAFWCNPISGHATLYWYQQILGQGPKLLIQFQNNGVVDDSQLPKDRFSAERLKGVDSTLKIQPAKLEDSAVYLCASSPDRALYGYTFGSGTRLTVV.

This chain joins TRBV18 and TRBJ2-7; TRBD1 matches 9 bases. V shed 3 bases and J 2 bases; nucleotides not matched to a gene: 5. This CDR3 has 15 residues. CDR1 is KGHSH, CDR2 LQKENI, per germline. The DNA for the CDR3 is TGTGCCAGCTCACCTCCCGGGACAGGGACCTACGAGCAGTACTTC. As protein: CASSPPGTGTYEQYF.

The chain carries TRBV5-1 and TRBJ2-3; D is possibly TRBD2 (6 bases). The CDR3 has 15 residues. Germline CDR1 is SGHRS and CDR2 is YFSETQ. Between the trimmed V and J ends, which lost 5 bases and 0 bases, there was a span of 13 bases. CDR3 sequence (DNA): TGCGCCAGCAGTCGGAGGGTGGCCAGCACAGATACGCAGTATTTT. It is translated as CASSRRVASTDTQYF.

The rearrangement links TRBV11-2 to TRBJ1-4, with D perhaps matching TRBD1 (6 bases). V was shortened by 1 base and J by 7 bases, with 22 bases between the two germline ends. The CDR3 has 18 amino acids. Germline CDR1 SGHAT, CDR2 FQNNGV. The CDR3 DNA follows: TGTGCCAGCAGCTTAGCGGGACAAAGAATCCCCCCGGGTGAAAAACTGTTTTTT. Amino acids: CASSLAGQRIPPGEKLFF.